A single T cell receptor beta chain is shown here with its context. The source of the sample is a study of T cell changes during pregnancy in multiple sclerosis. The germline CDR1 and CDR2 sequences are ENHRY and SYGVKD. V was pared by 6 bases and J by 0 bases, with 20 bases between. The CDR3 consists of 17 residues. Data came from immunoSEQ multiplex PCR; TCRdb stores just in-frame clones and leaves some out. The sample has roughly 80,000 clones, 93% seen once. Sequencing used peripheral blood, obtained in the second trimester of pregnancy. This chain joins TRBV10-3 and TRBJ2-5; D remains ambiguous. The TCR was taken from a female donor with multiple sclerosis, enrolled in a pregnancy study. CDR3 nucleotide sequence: TGTGCCATCAGGGCAGGTAAACAGAATGCGTACCAAGAGACCCAGTACTTC. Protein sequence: CAIRAGKQNAYQETQYF.